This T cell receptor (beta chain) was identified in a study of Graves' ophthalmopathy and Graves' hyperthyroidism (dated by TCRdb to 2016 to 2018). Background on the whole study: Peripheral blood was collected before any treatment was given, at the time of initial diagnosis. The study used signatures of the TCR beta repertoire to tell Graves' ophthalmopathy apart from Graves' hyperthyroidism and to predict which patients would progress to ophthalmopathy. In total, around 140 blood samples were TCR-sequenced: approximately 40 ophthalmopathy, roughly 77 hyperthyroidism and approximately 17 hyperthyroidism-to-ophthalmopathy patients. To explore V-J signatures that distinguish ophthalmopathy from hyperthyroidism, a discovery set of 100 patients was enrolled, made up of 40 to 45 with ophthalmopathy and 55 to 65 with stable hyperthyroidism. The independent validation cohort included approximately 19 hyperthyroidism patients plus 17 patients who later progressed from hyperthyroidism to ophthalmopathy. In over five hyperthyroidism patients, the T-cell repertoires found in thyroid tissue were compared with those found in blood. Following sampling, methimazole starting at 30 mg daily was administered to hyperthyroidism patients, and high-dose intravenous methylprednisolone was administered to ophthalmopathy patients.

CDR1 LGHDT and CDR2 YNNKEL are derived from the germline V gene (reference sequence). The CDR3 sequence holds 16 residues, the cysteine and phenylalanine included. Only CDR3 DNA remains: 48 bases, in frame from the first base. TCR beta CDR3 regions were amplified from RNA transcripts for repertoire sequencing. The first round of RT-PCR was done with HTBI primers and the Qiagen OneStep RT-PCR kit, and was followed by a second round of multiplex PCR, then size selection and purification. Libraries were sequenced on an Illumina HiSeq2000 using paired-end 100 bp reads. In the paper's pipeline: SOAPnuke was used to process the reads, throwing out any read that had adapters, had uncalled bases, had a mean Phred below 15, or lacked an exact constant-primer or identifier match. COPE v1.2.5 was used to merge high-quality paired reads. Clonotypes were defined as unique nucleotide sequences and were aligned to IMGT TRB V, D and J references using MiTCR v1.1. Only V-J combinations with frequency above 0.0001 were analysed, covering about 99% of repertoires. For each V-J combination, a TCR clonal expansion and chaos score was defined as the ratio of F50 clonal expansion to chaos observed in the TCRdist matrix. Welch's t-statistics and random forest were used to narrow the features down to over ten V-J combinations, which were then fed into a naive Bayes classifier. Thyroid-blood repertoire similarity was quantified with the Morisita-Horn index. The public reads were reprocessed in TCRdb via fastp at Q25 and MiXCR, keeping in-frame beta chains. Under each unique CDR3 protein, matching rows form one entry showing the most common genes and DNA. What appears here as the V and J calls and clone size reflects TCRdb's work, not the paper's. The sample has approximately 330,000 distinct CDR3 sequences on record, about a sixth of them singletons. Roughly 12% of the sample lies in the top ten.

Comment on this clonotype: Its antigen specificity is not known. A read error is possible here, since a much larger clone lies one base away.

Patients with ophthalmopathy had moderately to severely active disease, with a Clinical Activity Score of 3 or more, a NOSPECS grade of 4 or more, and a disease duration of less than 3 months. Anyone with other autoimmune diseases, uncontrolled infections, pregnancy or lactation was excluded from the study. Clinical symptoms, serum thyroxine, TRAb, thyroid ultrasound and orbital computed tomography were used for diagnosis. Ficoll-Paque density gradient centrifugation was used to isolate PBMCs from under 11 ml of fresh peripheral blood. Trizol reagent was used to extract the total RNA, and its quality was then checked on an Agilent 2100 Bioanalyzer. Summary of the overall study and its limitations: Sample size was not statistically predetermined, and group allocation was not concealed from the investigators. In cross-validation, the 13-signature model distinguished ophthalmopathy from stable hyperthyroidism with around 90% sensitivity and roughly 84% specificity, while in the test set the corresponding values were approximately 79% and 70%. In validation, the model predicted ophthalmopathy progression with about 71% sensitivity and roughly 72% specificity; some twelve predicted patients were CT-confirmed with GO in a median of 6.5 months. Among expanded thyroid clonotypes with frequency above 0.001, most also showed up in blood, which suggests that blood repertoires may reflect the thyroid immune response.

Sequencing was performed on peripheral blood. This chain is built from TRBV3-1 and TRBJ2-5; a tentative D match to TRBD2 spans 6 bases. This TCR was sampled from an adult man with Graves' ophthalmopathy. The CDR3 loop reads CASSQKLAEYQETLYF. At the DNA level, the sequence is TGTGCCAGCAGCCAAAAACTAGCAGAATACCAAGAGACCCTGTACTTC.